This T cell receptor (beta chain) was found in a study of beta chain features in type 1 diabetes. Germline CDR1 and CDR2: ENHRY and SYGVKD. CDR3 length equals 16 residues. The J segment lost 0 bases and the V segment lost 6 bases, leaving 7 bases of the junction unmatched. Isolated RNA was reverse transcribed in full, so expressed TCRB transcripts were sequenced. Clones were sequenced by immunoSEQ multiplex PCR, and TCRdb holds only the in-frame ones, with some missing. The sample yields more than 300,000 clones, 9.6% seen once. Points from the study as a whole: Diminished insertions and augmented deletions at VDJ junctions characterized type 1 diabetes patients. Type 1 diabetes patients had moderately but significantly shorter TCRB CDR3s in all four CD4+ subsets.

This clone was seen many times. The antigen is undetermined. This receptor was identified in a young man with type 1 diabetes. Sequenced material: central memory CD4+ T cells from blood. This chain links TRBV10-3 with TRBJ2-2; 7 bases are a match to TRBD1. CDR3 sequence (DNA): TGTGCCATCAGCTCTGGGACAGATACGAACACCGGGGAGCTGTTTTTT. This translates into CAISSGTDTNTGELFF.